The TCR beta chain under discussion was sequenced for a study of shared clonotypes between healthy human individuals. Profiled with immunoSEQ multiplex PCR; TCRdb holds only in-frame clones, not every one. There are about 980,000 clones in the sample; about 80% occur only once, and around 1.4% lies in the top ten. Germline-derived CDR1 and CDR2 are KGHSH and LQKENI. V was trimmed by 4 bases and J by 2 bases, leaving 15 bases between them. The CDR3 covers 15 residues. This sequence originates from a man aged 18 to 30 in good health. The V and J genes are TRBV18 and TRBJ2-7; the D gene is possibly TRBD1 (6 bases). Source material: memory CD4+ T cells sorted from blood. Subset of the sample: CD45RA-negative fraction. This CDR3 reads CASSRQGPGAYEQYF. In nucleotides, the CDR3 is TGTGCCAGCTCACGGCAGGGACCAGGGGCCTACGAGCAGTACTTC.